The T cell receptor (beta chain) under discussion was sequenced for a study of Graves' ophthalmopathy and Graves' hyperthyroidism. Looking at the study overall: Cases classed as stable hyperthyroidism had no ophthalmopathy within 18 months of follow-up.

Hyperthyroidism patients were newly diagnosed, ill under 2 months, and aged 18 to 65 years. The diagnosis was founded upon clinical symptoms, serum thyroxine, TRAb, thyroid ultrasound and orbital computed tomography. Comments on this clonotype: Its antigen remains unknown. A read error may account for a junction end that differs from germline.

The authors amplified TCR beta CDR3 regions, and they did so from RNA transcripts for repertoire sequencing. Following a first-round RT-PCR that used HTBI primers, a second-round multiplex PCR was carried out. One entry per CDR3 protein, called by TCRdb with MiXCR from the multiplex PCR reads. The sample consists of around 1,200,000 distinct CDR3 sequences, about two fifths of them appearing once. Overall study findings and caveats: Blood also held most thyroid clonotypes expanded above 0.001 frequency.

The specimen sequenced was peripheral blood or thyroid tissue (not recorded which). The TCR comes from an adult man with Graves' hyperthyroidism.

CDR3 in amino acids: CASSLAGAGNQPEHF. As DNA, the CDR3 is TGCGCCAGCAGCTTGGCCGGGGCGGGCAATCAGCCCGAGCATTTT. This chain joins TRBV5-1 and TRBJ1-5, with D perhaps matching TRBD1 (5 bases). This CDR3 comprises 15 residues. Germline values: CDR1 SGHRS, CDR2 YFSETQ.